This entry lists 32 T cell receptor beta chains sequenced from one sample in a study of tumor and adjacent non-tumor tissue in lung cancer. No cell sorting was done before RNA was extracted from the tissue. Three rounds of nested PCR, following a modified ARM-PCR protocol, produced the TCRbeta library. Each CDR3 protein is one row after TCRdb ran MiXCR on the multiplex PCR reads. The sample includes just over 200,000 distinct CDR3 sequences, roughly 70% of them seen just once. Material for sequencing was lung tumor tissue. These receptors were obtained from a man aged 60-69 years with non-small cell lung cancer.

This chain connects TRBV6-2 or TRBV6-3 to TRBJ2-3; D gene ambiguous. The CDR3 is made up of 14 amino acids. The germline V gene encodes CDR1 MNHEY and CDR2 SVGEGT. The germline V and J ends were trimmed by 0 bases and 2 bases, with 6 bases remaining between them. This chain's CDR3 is CASSYSIATDTQYF. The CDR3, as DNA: TGTGCCAGCAGTTACTCTATCGCCACAGATACGCAGTATTTT.

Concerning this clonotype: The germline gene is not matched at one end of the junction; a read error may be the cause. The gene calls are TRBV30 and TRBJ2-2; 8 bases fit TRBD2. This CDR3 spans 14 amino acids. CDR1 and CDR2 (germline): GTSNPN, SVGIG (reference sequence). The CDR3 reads CVWRAGVDTGELFF. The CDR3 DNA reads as TGTGTCTGGAGAGCGGGAGTTGACACCGGGGAGCTGTTTTTT. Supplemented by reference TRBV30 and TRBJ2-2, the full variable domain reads SQTIHQWPATLVQPVGSPLSLECTVEGTSNPNLYWYRQAAGRGLQLLFYSVGIGQISSEVPQNLSASRPQDRQFILSSKKLLLSDSGFYLCVWRAGVDTGELFFGEGSRLTVL.

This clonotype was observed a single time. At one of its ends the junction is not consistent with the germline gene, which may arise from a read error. DNA of the CDR3: TGCATTGCTACAGATGAAATGACAGGGCATCAGCCCCCGCATTTT. Protein product: CIATDEMTGHQPPHF. The rearrangement links TRBV20-1 to TRBJ1-5, with 7 bases that match TRBD1. Looked up from germline, CDR1 is DFQATT and CDR2 is SNEGSKA (reference sequence). The CDR3 is 15 residues long.

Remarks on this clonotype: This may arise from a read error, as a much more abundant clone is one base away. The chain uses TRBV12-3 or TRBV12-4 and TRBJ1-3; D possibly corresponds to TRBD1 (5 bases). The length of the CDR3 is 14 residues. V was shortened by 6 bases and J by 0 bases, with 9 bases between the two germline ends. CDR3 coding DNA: TGTGCCAGCAGCCGACAGACCTCTGGAAACACCATATATTTT. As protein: CASSRQTSGNTIYF.

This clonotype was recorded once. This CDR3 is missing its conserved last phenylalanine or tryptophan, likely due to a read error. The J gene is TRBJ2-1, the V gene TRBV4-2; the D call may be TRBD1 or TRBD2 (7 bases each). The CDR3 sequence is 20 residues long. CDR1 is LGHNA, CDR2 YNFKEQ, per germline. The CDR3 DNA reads TGCGCCAGCAGACCGGAGGGGGCCTCCGACGGGGGGAGCTCCTACAATGAGCAGTTCTAC. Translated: CASRPEGASDGGSSYNEQFY.

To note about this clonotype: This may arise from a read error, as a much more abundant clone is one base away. CDR3 nucleotide sequence: TGCAGTGCCAACCTCAGCCGGGCCTCCGACGCCAAAAACATTCAGTACTTC. Protein product: CSANLSRASDAKNIQYF. The V call is TRBV20-1, the J call TRBJ2-4; D uncertain. The CDR3 extends over 17 amino acids. CDR1 and CDR2 from the germline V gene are DFQATT and SNEGSKA (reference sequence). The germline V and J ends were trimmed by 6 bases and 1 base, with 22 bases remaining between them.

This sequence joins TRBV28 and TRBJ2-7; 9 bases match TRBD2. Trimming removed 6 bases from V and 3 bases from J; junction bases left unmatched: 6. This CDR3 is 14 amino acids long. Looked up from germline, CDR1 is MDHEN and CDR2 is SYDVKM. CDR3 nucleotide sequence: TGTGCCAGCAGATCCTCTAGCGGGATCTACGAGCAGTACTTC. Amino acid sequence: CASRSSSGIYEQYF.

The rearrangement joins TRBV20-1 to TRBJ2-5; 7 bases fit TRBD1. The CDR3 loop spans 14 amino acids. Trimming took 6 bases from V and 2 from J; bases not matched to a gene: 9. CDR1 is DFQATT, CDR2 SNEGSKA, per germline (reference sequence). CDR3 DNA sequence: TGCAGTGCCCAACCGAACAGGGGACAAGAGACCCAGTACTTC. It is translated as CSAQPNRGQETQYF.

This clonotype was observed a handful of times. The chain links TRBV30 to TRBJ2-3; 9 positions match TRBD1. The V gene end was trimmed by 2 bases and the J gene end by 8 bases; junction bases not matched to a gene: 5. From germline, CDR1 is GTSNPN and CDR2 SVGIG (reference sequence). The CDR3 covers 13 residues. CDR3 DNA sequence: TGTGCCTGGAGTCGCGGGGACAGGGCTACGCAGTATTTT. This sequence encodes CAWSRGDRATQYF. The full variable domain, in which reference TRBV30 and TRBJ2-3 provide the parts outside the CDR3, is SQTIHQWPATLVQPVGSPLSLECTVEGTSNPNLYWYRQAAGRGLQLLFYSVGIGQISSEVPQNLSASRPQDRQFILSSKKLLLSDSGFYLCAWSRGDRATQYFGPGTRLTVL.

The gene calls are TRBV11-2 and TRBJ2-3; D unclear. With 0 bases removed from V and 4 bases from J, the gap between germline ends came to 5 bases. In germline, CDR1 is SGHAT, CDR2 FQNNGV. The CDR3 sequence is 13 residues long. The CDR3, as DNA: TGTGCCAGCAGCTTAGATCGGCCAGATACGCAGTATTTT. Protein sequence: CASSLDRPDTQYF. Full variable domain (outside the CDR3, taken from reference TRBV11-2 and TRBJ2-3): EAGVAQSPRYKIIEKRQSVAFWCNPISGHATLYWYQQILGQGPKLLIQFQNNGVVDDSQLPKDRFSAERLKGVDSTLKIQPAKLEDSAVYLCASSLDRPDTQYFGPGTRLTVL.

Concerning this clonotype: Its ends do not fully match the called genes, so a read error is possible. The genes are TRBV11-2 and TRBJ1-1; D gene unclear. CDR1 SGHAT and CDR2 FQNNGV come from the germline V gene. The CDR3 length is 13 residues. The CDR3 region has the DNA TGTGTCAGTAGCTTAGATCGGGCCGGAGAAGCTATCTTT. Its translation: CVSSLDRAGEAIF.

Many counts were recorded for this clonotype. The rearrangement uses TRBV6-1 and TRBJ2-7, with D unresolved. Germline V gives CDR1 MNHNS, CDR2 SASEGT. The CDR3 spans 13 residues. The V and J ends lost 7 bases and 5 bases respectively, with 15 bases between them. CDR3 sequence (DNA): TGTGCCAGCACGGACGGTGTGTTACACGAGCAGTACTTC. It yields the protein CASTDGVLHEQYF.

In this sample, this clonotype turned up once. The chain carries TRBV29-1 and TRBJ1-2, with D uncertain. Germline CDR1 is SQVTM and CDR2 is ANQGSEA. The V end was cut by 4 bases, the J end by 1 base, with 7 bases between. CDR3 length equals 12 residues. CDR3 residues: CSVVAGNYGYTF. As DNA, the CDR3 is TGCAGCGTTGTGGCCGGTAACTATGGCTACACCTTC.

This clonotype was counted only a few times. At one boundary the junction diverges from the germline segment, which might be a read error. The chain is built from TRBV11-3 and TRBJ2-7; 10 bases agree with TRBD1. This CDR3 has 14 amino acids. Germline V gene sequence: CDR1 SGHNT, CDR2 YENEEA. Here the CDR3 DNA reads TGTGTCAGCAGCTACCGGGACAGGGGTTACGAGCAGTACTTC. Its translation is CVSSYRDRGYEQYF.

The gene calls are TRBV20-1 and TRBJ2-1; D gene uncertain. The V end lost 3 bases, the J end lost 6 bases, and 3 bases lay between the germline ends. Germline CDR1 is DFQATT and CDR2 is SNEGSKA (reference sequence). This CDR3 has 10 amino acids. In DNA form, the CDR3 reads TGCAGTGCTAGGTGCAATGAGCAGTTCTTC. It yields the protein CSARCNEQFF.

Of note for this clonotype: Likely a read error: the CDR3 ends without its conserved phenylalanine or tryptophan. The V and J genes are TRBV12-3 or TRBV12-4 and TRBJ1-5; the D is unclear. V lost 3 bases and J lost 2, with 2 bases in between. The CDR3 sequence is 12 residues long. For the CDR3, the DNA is TGTGCCAGCAGTTTGGGCAATCAGCCCCAGCATTTA. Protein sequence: CASSLGNQPQHL.

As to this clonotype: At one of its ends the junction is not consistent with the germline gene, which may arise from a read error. Here the CDR3 reads CTSSPRHANGQYF. DNA of the CDR3: TGTACCAGCAGCCCCCGGCATGCCAACGGGCAGTACTTC. This sequence joins TRBV11-3 and TRBJ2-7; D remains ambiguous. CDR1 is SGHNT, CDR2 YENEEA, per germline. The CDR3 spans 13 residues.

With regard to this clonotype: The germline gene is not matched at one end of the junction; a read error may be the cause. The CDR3 DNA follows: TGTAGCCTTGAAGACAGTAACGAGCGGGGGGGCACAGATACGCAGTATTTT. This gives the protein CSLEDSNERGGTDTQYF. The J gene is TRBJ2-3, the V gene TRBV29-1; 9 nucleotides match TRBD2. The V gene's germline CDR1 is SQVTM and CDR2 ANQGSEA. The CDR3 runs to 17 residues.

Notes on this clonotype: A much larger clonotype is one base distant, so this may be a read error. The chain's CDR3 is CASSPGGRYYNELFF. The DNA for the CDR3 is TGTGCCAGCAGTCCTGGCGGGAGGTATTACAATGAGCTGTTCTTC. The chain couples TRBV6-1 to TRBJ2-1, with TRBD2 matching 8 bases. Germline V gene sequence: CDR1 MNHNS, CDR2 SASEGT. There are 15 residues in the CDR3.

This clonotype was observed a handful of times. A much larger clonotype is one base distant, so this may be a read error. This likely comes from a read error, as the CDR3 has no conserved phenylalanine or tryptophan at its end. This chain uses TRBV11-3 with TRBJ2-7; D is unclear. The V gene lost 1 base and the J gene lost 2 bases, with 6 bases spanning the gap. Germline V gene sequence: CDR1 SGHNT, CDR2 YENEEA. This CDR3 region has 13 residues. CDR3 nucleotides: TGTGCCAGCAGCTTAGTGGGGACCTACGAGCAGTACCTC. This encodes CASSLVGTYEQYL.

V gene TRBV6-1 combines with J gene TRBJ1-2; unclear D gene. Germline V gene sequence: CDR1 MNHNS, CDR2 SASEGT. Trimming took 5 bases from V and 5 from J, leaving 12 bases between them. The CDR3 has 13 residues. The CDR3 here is CASSTLTKYGYTF. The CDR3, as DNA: TGTGCCAGCAGTACGTTGACGAAATATGGCTACACCTTC.

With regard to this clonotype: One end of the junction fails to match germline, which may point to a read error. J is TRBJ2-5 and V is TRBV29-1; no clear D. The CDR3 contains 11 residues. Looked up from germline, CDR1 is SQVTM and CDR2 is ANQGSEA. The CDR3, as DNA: TGCAGCGTTGGTAGTCGAGAGACCCAGAACTTC. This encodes CSVGSRETQNF.

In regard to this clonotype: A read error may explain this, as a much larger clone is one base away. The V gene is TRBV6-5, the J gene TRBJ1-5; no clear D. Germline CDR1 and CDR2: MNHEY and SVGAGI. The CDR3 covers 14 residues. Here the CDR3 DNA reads TGTGTCAGCATAAATACGAACGGCGTTCAGCCCCAGCATTTT. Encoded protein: CVSINTNGVQPQHF.

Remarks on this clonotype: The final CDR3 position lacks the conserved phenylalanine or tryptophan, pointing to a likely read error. Here the CDR3 reads CANSFTGTGARAGVNVLTL. The DNA for the CDR3 is TGTGCCAACAGTTTTACCGGGACAGGGGCACGGGCTGGGGTCAACGTCCTGACTCTC. This sequence joins TRBV11-3 and TRBJ2-6; 10 bases are shared with TRBD1. Germline V CDR1 and CDR2: SGHNT, YENEEA. The CDR3 is made up of 19 amino acids.

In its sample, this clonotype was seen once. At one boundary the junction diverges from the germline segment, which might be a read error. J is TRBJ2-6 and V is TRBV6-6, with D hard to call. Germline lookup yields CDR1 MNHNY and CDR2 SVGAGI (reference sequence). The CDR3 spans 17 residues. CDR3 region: CASIYNTPDSGANVLTF. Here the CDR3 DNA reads TGTGCCAGCATTTACAACACACCGGACTCTGGGGCCAACGTCCTGACTTTC.

CDR3 bases: TGCGCCAGCAGCTTGGAATACGGCGGGGGCTACGAGCAGTACTTC. This codes for CASSLEYGGGYEQYF. The chain is built from TRBV5-1 and TRBJ2-7; TRBD2 matches 7 bases. J was trimmed by 3 bases and V by 0 bases; bases with no gene match: 6. The CDR3 is 15 amino acids. The germline CDR1 and CDR2 sequences are SGHRS and YFSETQ. Variable domain in full (rest from reference TRBV5-1 and TRBJ2-7): KAGVTQTPRYLIKTRGQQVTLSCSPISGHRSVSWYQQTPGQGLQFLFEYFSETQRNKGNFPGRFSGRQFSNSRSEMNVSTLELGDSALYLCASSLEYGGGYEQYFGPGTRLTVT.

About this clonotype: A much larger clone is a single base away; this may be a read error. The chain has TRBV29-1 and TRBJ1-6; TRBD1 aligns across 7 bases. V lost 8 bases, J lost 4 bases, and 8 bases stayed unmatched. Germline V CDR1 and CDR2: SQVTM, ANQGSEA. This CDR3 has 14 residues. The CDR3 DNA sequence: TGCAGCTTTGCCCGGGACAGATATAATTCACCCCTCCACTTT. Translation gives CSFARDRYNSPLHF.

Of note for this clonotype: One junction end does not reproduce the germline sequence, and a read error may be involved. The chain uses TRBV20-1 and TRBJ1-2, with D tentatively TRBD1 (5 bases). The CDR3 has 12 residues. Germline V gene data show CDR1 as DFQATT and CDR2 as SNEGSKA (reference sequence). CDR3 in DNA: TGTAGAGCTAGAGGAGGGACCCTCGGCTACAACTTC. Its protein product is CRARGGTLGYNF.

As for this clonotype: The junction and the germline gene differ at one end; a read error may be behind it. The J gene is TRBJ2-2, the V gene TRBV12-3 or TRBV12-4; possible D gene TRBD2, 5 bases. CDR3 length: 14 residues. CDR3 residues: CARKAATNTGELFF. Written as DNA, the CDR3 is TGTGCCAGGAAGGCTGCTACGAACACCGGGGAGTTGTTTTTT.

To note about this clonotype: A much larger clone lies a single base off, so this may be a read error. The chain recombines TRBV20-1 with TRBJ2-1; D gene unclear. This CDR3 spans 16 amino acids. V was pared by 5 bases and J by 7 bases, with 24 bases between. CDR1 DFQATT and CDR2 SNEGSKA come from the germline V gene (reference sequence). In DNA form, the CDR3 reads TGCAGTGCTGGGCCCCCATGGGGAAATACGGAGAATGAGCAGTTCTTC. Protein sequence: CSAGPPWGNTENEQFF.

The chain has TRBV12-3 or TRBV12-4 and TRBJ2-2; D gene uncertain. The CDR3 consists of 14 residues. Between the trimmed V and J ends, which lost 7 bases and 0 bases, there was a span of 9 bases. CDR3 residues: CASKPDTNTGELFF. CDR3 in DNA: TGTGCCAGCAAGCCTGACACGAACACCGGGGAGCTGTTTTTT.

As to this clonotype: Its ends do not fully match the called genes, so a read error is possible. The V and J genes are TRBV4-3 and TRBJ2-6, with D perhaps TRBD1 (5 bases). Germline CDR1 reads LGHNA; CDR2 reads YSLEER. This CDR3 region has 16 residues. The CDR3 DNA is TGCGACAGCAGCCAAGAGGCAGTGTCTGGGGCCAACGTCCCGACTTTC. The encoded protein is CDSSQEAVSGANVPTF.